The next 11 T cell receptor beta chains were all read from a single sample in a study of CD8+ T cells in alopecia areata (dated by TCRdb to the late 2010s). This sample's time point label indicates: 4 weeks on oral tofacitinib. The sample's treatment or condition label, in plain terms: oral pan-JAK inhibitor, 5-10 mg twice daily. The library came from the immunoSEQ multiplex PCR assay. For TCR sequencing, RNA was extracted from every sample and reverse transcribed into cDNA to serve as template. TCRdb's version of the immuneACCESS table is confined to in-frame rearrangements and falls short of the full clone set. An unresolved V gene accounts for under half of the shortfall where checked; the remainder is of unknown origin. The sample contains more than 110,000 clones, 82% of them found a single time. The ten most abundant clones make up around 25% of the sample. This specimen was CD8+ T cells sorted from blood, taken at week 4, from a patient treated with tofacitinib. These receptors originate from a human donor with alopecia areata.

The rearrangement links TRBV29-1 to TRBJ2-1; D possibly corresponds to TRBD1 (6 bases). Between the trimmed V and J ends, which lost 5 bases and 9 bases, there was a span of 20 bases. Germline CDR1 SQVTM, CDR2 ANQGSEA. The CDR3 contains 14 residues. CDR3 sequence reads: CSVRDGSRGPEQFF. CDR3 DNA: TGCAGCGTTCGAGACGGTTCCAGGGGCCCTGAGCAGTTCTTC.

This clone came up once. V and J are TRBV5-1 and TRBJ2-1, with 8 bases that match TRBD1. Germline CDR1 SGHRS, CDR2 YFSETQ. The V segment lost 0 bases and the J segment 2 bases; nucleotides outside the gene matches: 4. The CDR3 runs 16 residues. CDR3 DNA: TGCGCCAGCAGCTTGGGAGACAGGGGCGCCTACAATGAGCAGTTCTTC. Amino acids: CASSLGDRGAYNEQFF.

The rearrangement links TRBV30 to TRBJ2-5, with D unclear. This CDR3 has 13 amino acids. In germline, CDR1 is GTSNPN, CDR2 SVGIG (reference sequence). The V and J ends lost 2 bases and 4 bases respectively, with 11 bases between them. CDR3: CAWSLLLAETQYF. CDR3 DNA sequence: TGTGCCTGGAGTTTATTACTGGCAGAGACCCAGTACTTC.

The chain carries TRBV4-3 and TRBJ2-2; D is uncertain. Between the trimmed V and J ends, which lost 1 base and 0 bases, there was a span of 12 bases. Per germline, CDR1 LGHNA and CDR2 YSLEER. The CDR3 runs 17 residues. The CDR3 protein is CASSQAAWVANTGELFF. CDR3 DNA: TGCGCCAGCAGCCAAGCTGCGTGGGTCGCGAACACCGGGGAGCTGTTTTTT.

The V and J genes are TRBV4-2 and TRBJ2-5, with a tentative D call TRBD1 (6 bases). The V gene lost 0 bases and the J gene lost 7 bases, with 12 bases spanning the gap. Germline V gene sequence: CDR1 LGHNA, CDR2 YNFKEQ. CDR3 length: 14 amino acids. CDR3 coding DNA: TGTGCCAGCAGCCAAGATGTGGGGGCCCGGACCCAGTACTTC. Translation: CASSQDVGARTQYF.

The chain recombines TRBV19 with TRBJ1-1; no definite D call. CDR1 and CDR2 (germline): LNHDA, SQIVND (reference sequence). Trimming took 3 bases from V and 6 from J, leaving 11 bases between them. This CDR3 is built from 13 residues. The CDR3: CASSMGLSAEAFF. CDR3 coding DNA: TGTGCCAGTAGTATGGGTCTGAGCGCTGAAGCTTTCTTT. The full variable domain, its missing parts supplied by reference TRBV19 and TRBJ1-1, is DGGITQSPKYLFRKEGQNVTLSCEQNLNHDAMYWYRQDPGQGLRLIYYSQIVNDFQKGDIAEGYSVSREKKESFPLTVTSAQKNPTAFYLCASSMGLSAEAFFGQGTRLTVV.

The V gene is TRBV5-4, the J gene TRBJ2-6; TRBD1 is a possible D gene (6 bases). The V gene lost 0 bases and the J gene lost 2 bases, with 12 bases spanning the gap. Germline lookup yields CDR1 SGHNT and CDR2 YYREEE (reference sequence). The CDR3 is made up of 17 amino acids. The CDR3 reads CASSLEAGVTGANVLTF. CDR3 sequence (DNA): TGTGCCAGCAGCTTGGAGGCAGGGGTCACTGGGGCCAACGTCCTGACTTTC. The whole variable domain, filled in from reference TRBV5-4 and TRBJ2-6, reads ETGVTQSPTHLIKTRGQQVTLRCSSQSGHNTVSWYQQALGQGPQFIFQYYREEENGRGNFPPRFSGLQFPNYSSELNVNALELDDSALYLCASSLEAGVTGANVLTFGAGSRLTVL.

The chain links TRBV5-1 to TRBJ2-5; tentative D call: TRBD1 (5 bases). Looked up from germline, CDR1 is SGHRS and CDR2 is YFSETQ. Trimming left V 0 bases short and J 5 bases short, with 11 bases between. The CDR3 spans 14 residues. CDR3 region: CASSLGPGLETQYF. The CDR3 DNA follows: TGCGCCAGCAGCTTGGGGCCAGGGCTGGAGACCCAGTACTTC.

The chain joins TRBV7-2 to TRBJ2-3; 9 bases line up with TRBD2. With 5 bases clipped from V and 6 bases from J, the junction kept 9 bases outside the gene matches. This CDR3 region has 15 residues. From germline, CDR1 is SGHTA and CDR2 FQGNSA. The CDR3 coding sequence is TGTGCCAGCAGCACCTCAGCGGGGGGCAAGGATACGCAGTATTTT. This codes for CASSTSAGGKDTQYF.

The V call is TRBV7-9, the J call TRBJ1-4; D might be TRBD1 (6 bases). The germline V gene has CDR1 SEHNR and CDR2 FQNEAQ (reference sequence). The CDR3 consists of 13 residues. V shed 11 bases and J shed 4 bases, with 14 bases lying between them. DNA of the CDR3: TGTGCCTCGGGGGCAGTGAATAATGAAAAACTGTTTTTT. Its protein product is CASGAVNNEKLFF.

The chain joins TRBV28 to TRBJ1-1, with TRBD1 matching over 7 bases. Per the germline V gene, CDR1 is MDHEN and CDR2 is SYDVKM. V lost 2 bases, J lost 0 bases, and 6 bases stayed unmatched. The CDR3 covers 16 residues. DNA for the CDR3: TGTGCCAGCAGTTTACCCCCAACAGGGGTGAACACTGAAGCTTTCTTT. Translation gives CASSLPPTGVNTEAFF.